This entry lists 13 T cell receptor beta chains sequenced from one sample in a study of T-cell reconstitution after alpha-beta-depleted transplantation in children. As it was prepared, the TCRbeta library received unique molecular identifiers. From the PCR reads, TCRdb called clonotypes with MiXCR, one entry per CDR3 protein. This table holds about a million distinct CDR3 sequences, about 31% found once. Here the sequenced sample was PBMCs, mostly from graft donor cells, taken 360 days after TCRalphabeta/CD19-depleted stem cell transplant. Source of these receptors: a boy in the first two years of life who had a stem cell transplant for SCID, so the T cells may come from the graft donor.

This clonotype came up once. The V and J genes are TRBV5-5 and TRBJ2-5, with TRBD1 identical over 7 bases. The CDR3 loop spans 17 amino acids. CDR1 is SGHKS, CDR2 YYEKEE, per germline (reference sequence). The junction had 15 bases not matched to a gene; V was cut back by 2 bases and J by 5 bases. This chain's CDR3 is CASSLSPSGGRWETQYF. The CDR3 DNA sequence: TGTGCCAGCAGCTTATCCCCCTCAGGGGGACGGTGGGAGACCCAGTACTTC.

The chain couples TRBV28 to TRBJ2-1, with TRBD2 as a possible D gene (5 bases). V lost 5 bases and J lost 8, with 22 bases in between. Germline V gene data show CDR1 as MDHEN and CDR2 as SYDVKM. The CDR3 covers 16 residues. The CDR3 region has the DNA TGTGCCAGCAGTCTCCCGACGGAAATGGCGAGGGATGAGCAGTTCTTC. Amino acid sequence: CASSLPTEMARDEQFF.

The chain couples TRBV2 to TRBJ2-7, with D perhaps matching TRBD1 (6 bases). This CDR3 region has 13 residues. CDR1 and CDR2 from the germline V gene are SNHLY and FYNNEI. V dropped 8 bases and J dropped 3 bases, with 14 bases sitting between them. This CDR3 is CASLRDTLYEQYF. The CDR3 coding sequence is TGTGCCAGCCTCCGGGACACCCTCTACGAGCAGTACTTC.

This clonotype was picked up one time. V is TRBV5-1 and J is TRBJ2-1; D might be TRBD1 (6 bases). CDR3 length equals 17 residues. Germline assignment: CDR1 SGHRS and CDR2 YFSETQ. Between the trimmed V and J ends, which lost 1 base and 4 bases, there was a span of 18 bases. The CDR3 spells CASSLTSKGGTYNEQFF. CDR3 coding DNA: TGCGCCAGCAGCTTGACCTCCAAAGGGGGAACTTACAATGAGCAGTTCTTC.

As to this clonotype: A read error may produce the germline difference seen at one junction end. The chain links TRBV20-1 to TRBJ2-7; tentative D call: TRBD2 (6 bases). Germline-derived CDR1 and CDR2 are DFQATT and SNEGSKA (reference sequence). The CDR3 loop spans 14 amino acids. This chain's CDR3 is CSARAAGGTYERYF. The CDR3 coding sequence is TGCAGTGCTAGAGCCGCCGGCGGGACCTACGAGCGGTACTTC.

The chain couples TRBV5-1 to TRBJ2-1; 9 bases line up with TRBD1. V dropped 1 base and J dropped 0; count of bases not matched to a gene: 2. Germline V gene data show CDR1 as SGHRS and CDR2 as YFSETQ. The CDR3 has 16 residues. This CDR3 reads CASSLPTGGSYNEQFF. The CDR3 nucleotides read TGCGCCAGCAGCTTGCCGACAGGGGGCTCCTACAATGAGCAGTTCTTC.

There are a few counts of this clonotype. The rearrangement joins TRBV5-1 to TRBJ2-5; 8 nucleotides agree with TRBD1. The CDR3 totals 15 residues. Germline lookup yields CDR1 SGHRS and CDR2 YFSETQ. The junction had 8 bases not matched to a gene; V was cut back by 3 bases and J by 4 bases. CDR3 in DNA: TGCGCCAGCAGCTCCCGGACAGGGAAAAGAGAGACCCAGTACTTC. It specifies CASSSRTGKRETQYF.

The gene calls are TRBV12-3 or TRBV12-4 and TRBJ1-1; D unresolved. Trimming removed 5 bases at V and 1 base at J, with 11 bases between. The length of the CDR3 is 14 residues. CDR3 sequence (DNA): TGTGCCAGCAGTGCGAGACTTGGGAACACTGAAGCTTTCTTT. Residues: CASSARLGNTEAFF.

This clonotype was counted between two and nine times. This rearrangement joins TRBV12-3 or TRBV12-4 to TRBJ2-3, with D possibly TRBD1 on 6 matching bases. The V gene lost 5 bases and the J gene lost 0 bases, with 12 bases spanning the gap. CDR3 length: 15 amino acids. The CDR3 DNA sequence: TGTGCCAGCAGTCCGGGACATCCTAGCACAGATACGCAGTATTTT. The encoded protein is CASSPGHPSTDTQYF.

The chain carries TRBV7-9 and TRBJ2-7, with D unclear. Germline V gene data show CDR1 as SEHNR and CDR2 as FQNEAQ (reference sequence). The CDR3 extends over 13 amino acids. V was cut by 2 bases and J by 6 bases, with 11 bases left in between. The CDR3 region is CASSLPQEFEQYF. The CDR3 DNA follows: TGTGCCAGCAGCTTACCCCAGGAGTTCGAGCAGTACTTC.

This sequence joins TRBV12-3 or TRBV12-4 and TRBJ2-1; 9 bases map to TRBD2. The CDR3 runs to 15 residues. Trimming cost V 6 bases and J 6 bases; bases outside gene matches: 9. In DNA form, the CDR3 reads TGTGCCAGCAGACCCGGGACTAGCAGTACCAATGAGCAGTTCTTC. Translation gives CASRPGTSSTNEQFF.

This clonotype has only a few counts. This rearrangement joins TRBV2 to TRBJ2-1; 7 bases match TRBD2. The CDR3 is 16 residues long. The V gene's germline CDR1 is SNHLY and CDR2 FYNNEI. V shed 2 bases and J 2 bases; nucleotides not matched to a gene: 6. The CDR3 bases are TGTGCCAGCAGTGAAATCCCTAGCGGCACCTACAATGAGCAGTTCTTC. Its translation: CASSEIPSGTYNEQFF.

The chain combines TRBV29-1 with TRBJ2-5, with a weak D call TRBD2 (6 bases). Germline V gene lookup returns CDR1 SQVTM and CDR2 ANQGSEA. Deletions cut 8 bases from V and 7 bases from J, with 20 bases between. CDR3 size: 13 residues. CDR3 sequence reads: CSIRRGLEGTQYF. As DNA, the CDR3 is TGCAGCATACGCCGGGGGTTGGAGGGGACCCAGTACTTC.